This TCR beta chain is drawn from a study of blood T cell repertoires in COVID-19. About the research overall: PBMCs, B-cell-depleted T cells, or T cells were the source of the cDNA or gDNA that made up the material.

Exposed enrollees had met someone with a PCR-confirmed or clinician-diagnosed COVID-19 case at some point within the 2 weeks before study entry. The CDR3 runs to 16 residues. Sequencing used immunoSEQ multiplex PCR; TCRdb keeps in-frame clones, though not all of them. The repertoire holds 200,000 to 250,000 clones, with roughly 85% as singletons. The source material was PBMCs or T cells enriched from blood (not recorded which). The clonotype comes from a woman between 45 and 60 years old who had been exposed to COVID-19. J is TRBJ1-2 and V is TRBV21-1; TRBD1, the table's D call, lacks a check against the DNA. TRBV21-1 constitutes a pseudogene. The DNA of the CDR3 is TGTGCCAGCAGCGCCGATATGGGACAGGAATCTGTAGGCTACACCTTC. It translates to CASSADMGQESVGYTF.